The 6 T cell receptor beta chains presented below share a single source sample, sequenced in a study of blood T cell repertoires in COVID-19. The protocol was immunoSEQ multiplex PCR, while the TCRdb copy is restricted to in-frame clones and leaves out a portion. The table shows over 100,000 clones, with around three quarters occurring only once. The sample was peripheral blood. These receptors all come from a man in his 60s with active or convalescent COVID-19.

Note on this clone: Other DNA sequences within the sample encode an identical CDR3. CDR3 residues: CASGDRARANVLTF. CDR3 DNA sequence: TGTGCCAGCGGAGACAGGGCTCGGGCCAACGTCCTGACTTTC. V usage is TRBV27 and J usage is TRBJ2-6; TRBD1 aligns across 7 bases. Per germline, CDR1 MNHEY and CDR2 SMNVEV (reference sequence). V lost 8 bases, J lost 5 bases, and 6 bases stayed unmatched. CDR3 size: 14 residues.

This chain connects TRBV2 to TRBJ1-5, with 10 bases aligning to TRBD1. In germline, CDR1 is SNHLY, CDR2 FYNNEI. This CDR3 has 16 residues. V lost 6 bases to trimming and J lost 1 base; unmatched junction nucleotides: 6. This chain's CDR3 is CASRGQGSWSNQPQHF. The CDR3 DNA follows: TGTGCCAGCAGGGGACAGGGGAGTTGGAGCAATCAGCCCCAGCATTTT.

The chain recombines TRBV18 with TRBJ2-3; TRBD1 is a possible D gene (5 bases). The V and J ends lost 6 bases and 7 bases respectively, with 17 bases between them. The CDR3 is made up of 14 amino acids. Germline V gives CDR1 KGHSH, CDR2 LQKENI. CDR3 sequence: CASSPDTELYTQYF. CDR3 nucleotide sequence: TGTGCCAGCTCCCCGGACACAGAGTTATATACGCAGTATTTT. The full variable domain, in which reference TRBV18 and TRBJ2-3 provide the parts outside the CDR3, is NAGVMQNPRHLVRRRGQEARLRCSPMKGHSHVYWYRQLPEEGLKFMVYLQKENIIDESGMPKERFSAEFPKEGPSILRIQQVVRGDSAAYFCASSPDTELYTQYFGPGTRLTVL.

This chain links TRBV5-4 with TRBJ2-3, with TRBD1 as a possible D gene (5 bases). Between the trimmed V and J ends, which lost 1 base and 4 bases, there was a span of 16 bases. Germline loops: CDR1 SGHNT, CDR2 YYREEE (reference sequence). CDR3 size: 16 residues. The CDR3 loop is CASSLFRHEGADTQYF. The CDR3 DNA is TGTGCCAGCAGCTTGTTTAGACATGAAGGGGCAGATACGCAGTATTTT.

This clone appeared a single time. The chain couples TRBV7-6 to TRBJ2-3, with 8 bases that match TRBD1. Germline CDR1 is SGHVS and CDR2 is FNYEAQ. This CDR3 comprises 16 residues. J was trimmed by 0 bases and V by 5 bases; bases with no gene match: 7. The chain's CDR3 is CASSTQGAVSTDTQYF. CDR3 in DNA: TGTGCCAGCAGCACCCAGGGGGCGGTTAGCACAGATACGCAGTATTTT.

The J gene is TRBJ2-4, the V gene TRBV28; 11 positions agree with TRBD2. The CDR3 is made up of 16 amino acids. The germline gives CDR1 MDHEN, CDR2 SYDVKM. The trim removed 6 bases at V and 1 base at J, leaving 5 bases unmatched. CDR3 region: CASRTSGIMAKNIQYF. CDR3 coding DNA: TGTGCCAGCAGGACTAGCGGGATAATGGCCAAAAACATTCAGTACTTC.